This entry describes one T cell receptor (beta chain). Its antigen is currently not known. Nothing much larger sits one base from this clone, and base qualities are not available. The record originates from a study of shared clonotypes between healthy human individuals (dated by TCRdb to 2018 to 2021). About the study as a whole: The cohort included three men and a couple of women between 18 and 49 years of age. Per donor, three plates each were used for CD4 naive and CD4 memory, two for CD8 naive, and one for CD8 memory. To estimate repertoire size and how much clonotype sharing occurs between individuals, the study deeply sequenced the blood TCR repertoires of 4 to 6 healthy adults. Libraries were prepared and TCR repertoires were sequenced by different laboratories using diverse techniques, in order to increase sequencing depth and limit assay-specific biases. Leukapheresis yielded between about 0.9 and 8.9 billion PBMCs per donor. Paper-wide results and their limitations: Roughly 5.2% of naive CD4, 3% to 4% of naive CD8, 2.3% of memory CD4, and 0.4% of memory CD8 clonotypes were shared across a few donors. Compared with non-shared clonotypes, the clonotypes found in all four sorted-subset donors had higher generation probabilities. The genetic and exposure-history diversity represented was limited by the small number of donors. Pairwise subsampling led to the expectation that sequencing depth would affect the degree of clonotype sharing among donors. Naive subsets generally had larger estimated clonotype richness than memory subsets did. Sampling was limited to blood, and TCR repertoires in tissue likely differ from TCR repertoires in blood. Rarefaction of sorted-subset datasets indicated incomplete sequencing despite the large sequencing depth.

Using the deep immunoSEQ assay, multiplex PCR amplified TCR CDR3 regions from genomic DNA. Genomic DNA extracted from each cell subset was distributed evenly over all wells of several immunoSEQ 96-well plates, and each plate served as one replicate. For sorted subsets, approximately 190 ng of genomic DNA, equivalent to about 30,000 T cell genomes, went into each replicate PCR. The purified libraries were quantified using a Qubit 3.0 fluorometer, sized with a Bioanalyzer 2100, and then quantified again using the KAPA Library Quantification kit. Every immunoSEQ 96-well plate was sequenced on a dedicated single-read 150-cycle Illumina NextSeq 550 flow cell. The authors processed their data as follows. Because the immunoSEQ output included only junctional sequences and no quality scores, the filtering could not be the same as the filtering used for full-length reads. Sequences were annotated with PyIR, a Python wrapper for IgBLAST v1.9, and V/J genes and CDR3 were assigned using IMGT germline references. Reads were filtered out if the reads had weak V/J assignments (E-value above 1e-6), no CDR3, stop codons, out-of-frame junctions, or ambiguous translated residues. V3J clonotypes were defined as sequences sharing an identical inferred V gene, J gene, and CDR3 amino acid sequence. Percentage overlap between repertoires was calculated by dividing the number of shared unique clonotypes by the size of the smaller repertoire. Richness of each repertoire was evaluated using RTK rarefaction, the Chao1 estimator, and Recon v2.1 estimates of unobserved clonotypes. Generation probabilities for all TCRbeta clonotypes obtained by the gDNA method from a handful of donors were computed using OLGA. The table was pulled from immuneACCESS by TCRdb, which kept in-frame rearrangements only. Such tables lose some clones; where checked, under half of the loss comes from unresolved V genes, and the rest has no known cause. V and J calls and clone size come straight from that table; D and trimming were deduced from the DNA. The sample table contains about 960,000 clones; only one count was recorded for around three quarters of them. The top ten clones comprise about 1.5% of the sample.

Donors were healthy HIV-negative adults with no recently reported acute infections or vaccinations. All donors were Caucasian adults living in Nashville, Tennessee, USA. CD4+ T cells were enriched by magnetic negative selection; naive cells were then positively selected on CD45RA, and the negative fraction formed the memory subset. Blood was collected by leukapheresis, and PBMCs were isolated by Ficoll-Histopaque density gradient centrifugation and then cryopreserved in liquid nitrogen vapor phase. Analytical flow cytometry was used to check the purity and quantity of every magnetically sorted T cell population. Genomic DNA was isolated from each sorted fraction and quantified by UV absorbance on a Nanodrop 2000c. Specimen: memory CD4+ T cells sorted from blood. The sample's cell subset or site label, in plain terms: CD45RA-negative fraction. The sequence derives from a man between 18 and 29 years old in good health.

The CDR3 reads as follows: CASSQPVGPTTEQYF. At the DNA level, the sequence is TGCGCCAGCAGCCAACCCGTCGGACCGACGACCGAGCAGTACTTC. The V and J genes are TRBV5-1 and TRBJ2-7, with the D segment identity uncertain. V drops 4 bases and J drops 6 bases, leaving 20 bases in between. From the germline V gene, CDR1 is SGHRS and CDR2 is YFSETQ. Counted from cysteine to phenylalanine, this CDR3 has 15 amino acids. The retained sequence is limited to the CDR3, 45 bases, with the frame set at the first base.